This paragraph covers one T cell receptor beta chain sequence. Its antigen remains unidentified. It has no much larger one-base neighbor in the sample; base qualities were not kept. This entry is derived from a study of T cell changes during pregnancy in multiple sclerosis (dated by TCRdb to the late 2010s). In the study overall: Changes in the T cell repertoire over the course of pregnancy were examined in this study in women with multiple sclerosis.

The library relied on the immunoSEQ multiplex PCR assay. This immuneACCESS table, as held by TCRdb, lists in-frame sequences with V and J called but not all clones. Of the missing ones, under half trace to an unresolved V gene in checked studies; the others have no known cause. This sample has roughly 63,000 clones in its table, and about nine tenths of those were observed once. The ten largest clones add up to about 2% of the sample. Sequences MNHEY (CDR1) and SMNVEV (CDR2) are obtained from the germline V gene (reference sequence). The CDR3 holds 11 amino acids from the cysteine to the phenylalanine. Only CDR3 DNA is held: 33 bases, read in frame from base 1. V lost 7 bases and J lost 8 bases, and the count of bases not matched to a germline gene is 2.

The V and J segments used are TRBV27 and TRBJ2-3, with TRBD1 matching 8 junction bases. The material was peripheral blood, obtained in the second trimester of pregnancy. The receptor was derived from a female donor in good health, enrolled as a control in a pregnancy study. CDR3 loop: CASTTGGTQYF. Read as DNA, the sequence is TGTGCCAGCACAACAGGGGGTACGCAGTATTTT.